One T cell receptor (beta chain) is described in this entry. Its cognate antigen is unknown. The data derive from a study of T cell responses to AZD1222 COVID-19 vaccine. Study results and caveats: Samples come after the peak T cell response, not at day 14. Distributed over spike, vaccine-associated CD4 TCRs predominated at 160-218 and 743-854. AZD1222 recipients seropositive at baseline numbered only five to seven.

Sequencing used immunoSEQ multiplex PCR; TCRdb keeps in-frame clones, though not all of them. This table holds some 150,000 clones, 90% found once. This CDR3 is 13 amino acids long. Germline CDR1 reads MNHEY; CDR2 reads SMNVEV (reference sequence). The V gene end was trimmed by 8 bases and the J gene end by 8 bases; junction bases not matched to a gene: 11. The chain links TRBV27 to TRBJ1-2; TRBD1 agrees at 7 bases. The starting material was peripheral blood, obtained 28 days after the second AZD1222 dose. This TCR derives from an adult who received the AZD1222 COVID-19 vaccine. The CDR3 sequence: CASGDSLLRGYTF. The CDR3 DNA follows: TGTGCCAGCGGGGACAGTCTCTTGAGGGGCTACACCTTC.